Following are 30 T cell receptor beta chains from one sample sequenced in a study of cytomegalovirus exposure and HLA in healthy donors. Primers included in the PCR were 60 Vbeta and 13 Jbeta primers. Clones were read by immunoSEQ multiplex PCR, and TCRdb kept only the in-frame ones, dropping some. This sample lists about 140,000 clones; its ten largest clones have 0.85% to 1%. The sequencing input was PBMCs. The receptors stem from a male donor in good health and CMV-seronegative.

The genes are TRBV30 and TRBJ1-2; maybe TRBD1 (5 bases). In germline, CDR1 is GTSNPN, CDR2 SVGIG (reference sequence). The CDR3 covers 16 residues. Trimming removed 4 bases at V and 2 bases at J, with 20 bases between. The DNA for the CDR3 is TGTGCCTGGAATCATTTGGGGCAGGATAAGAACTATGGCTACACCTTC. This codes for CAWNHLGQDKNYGYTF.

The chain carries TRBV30 and TRBJ2-2; 8 nucleotides line up with TRBD1. Germline CDR1 and CDR2: GTSNPN and SVGIG (reference sequence). The trim removed 3 bases at V and 6 bases at J, leaving 6 bases unmatched. The CDR3 is 14 amino acids. DNA for the CDR3: TGTGCCTGGAGAGCCCACAGGGGGGCCGGGGAGCTGTTTTTT. Translation: CAWRAHRGAGELFF.

The CDR3 protein is CASSSNGLPYGYTF. The DNA of the CDR3 is TGTGCCAGCTCTTCAAACGGACTGCCCTATGGCTACACCTTC. V usage is TRBV9 and J usage is TRBJ1-2, with D hard to call. CDR3 size: 14 residues. Per the germline V gene, CDR1 is SGDLS and CDR2 is YYNGEE. The V end lost 7 bases, the J end lost 4 bases, and 17 bases lay between the germline ends.

The V and J genes are TRBV5-1 and TRBJ2-1, with 8 bases aligning to TRBD2. In germline, CDR1 is SGHRS, CDR2 YFSETQ. CDR3 length: 18 residues. The V and J ends lost 4 bases and 2 bases, in that order; junction bases with no gene match: 14. CDR3 sequence reads: CASSTGLALAVAYNEQFF. The CDR3 nucleotides read TGCGCCAGCAGCACAGGACTAGCCCTGGCGGTCGCCTACAATGAGCAGTTCTTC.

This rearrangement joins TRBV30 to TRBJ1-1; no clear D gene. The germline gives CDR1 GTSNPN, CDR2 SVGIG (reference sequence). V gave up 6 bases and J gave up 1 base, with 12 bases separating them. The CDR3 contains 13 residues. CDR3 sequence (DNA): TGTGCCTGCCAAAAGCGAGGGAACACTGAAGCTTTCTTT. It is translated as CACQKRGNTEAFF.

The V call is TRBV5-1, the J call TRBJ1-4; the match to TRBD1 covers 7 bases. The CDR3 covers 17 residues. The germline V gene encodes CDR1 SGHRS and CDR2 YFSETQ. V gave up 4 bases and J gave up 2 bases; unmatched junction bases: 11. The CDR3 DNA reads TGCGCCAGCAGCGCCTACTATGACAGGGTTACTAATGAAAAACTGTTTTTT. Translation gives CASSAYYDRVTNEKLFF.

This rearrangement joins TRBV2 to TRBJ1-1; 7 nucleotides match TRBD1. Germline trimming cut 8 bases from V and 5 bases from J; bases unmatched to any gene: 11. This CDR3 has 14 amino acids. The germline V gene has CDR1 SNHLY and CDR2 FYNNEI. CDR3 nucleotides: TGTGCCAGCTTAGAAAGGACAGGTGGGACTGAAGCTTTCTTT. Protein sequence: CASLERTGGTEAFF. Full variable domain (missing parts from reference TRBV2 and TRBJ1-1): EPEVTQTPSHQVTQMGQEVILRCVPISNHLYFYWYRQILGQKVEFLVSFYNNEISEKSEIFDDQFSVERPDGSNFTLKIRSTKLEDSAMYFCASLERTGGTEAFFGQGTRLTVV.

The chain joins TRBV7-9 to TRBJ2-1; 10 bases are shared with TRBD1. The CDR3 totals 15 residues. V shed 5 bases, J shed 5 bases, and the junction held 6 bases outside the gene matches. Per germline, CDR1 SEHNR and CDR2 FQNEAQ (reference sequence). DNA of the CDR3: TGTGCCAGCAGCCAGGGACAGGGGTACGACAATGAGCAGTTCTTC. Protein product: CASSQGQGYDNEQFF.

V and J are TRBV5-1 and TRBJ2-3; 9 bases agree with TRBD2. V dropped 6 bases and J dropped 4; count of bases not matched to a gene: 12. Germline V lookup: CDR1 SGHRS, CDR2 YFSETQ. The CDR3 runs to 16 residues. This chain's CDR3 is CASISVVSGGSDTQYF. CDR3 in DNA: TGCGCCAGCATTTCGGTAGTGAGCGGGGGGTCAGATACGCAGTATTTT.

Regarding this clone: One end of the junction does not line up with germline, which may come from a read error. This chain joins TRBV7-2 and TRBJ2-7; possibly TRBD1 for D (6 bases). Germline values: CDR1 SGHTA, CDR2 FQGNSA. CDR3 size: 11 residues. CDR3 loop: CASSSRGQRIF. In nucleotides, the CDR3 is TGTGCCAGCAGCTCAAGAGGACAGAGAATTTTC.

V and J are TRBV19 and TRBJ2-2, with 7 bases fitting TRBD2. Trimming removed 6 bases from V and 3 bases from J; junction bases left unmatched: 10. Germline assignment: CDR1 LNHDA and CDR2 SQIVND (reference sequence). The CDR3 spans 16 residues. Written as DNA, the CDR3 is TGTGCCAGTAGCCTGGGGGGGGACCTATACACCGGGGAGCTGTTTTTT. Its protein product is CASSLGGDLYTGELFF. The full variable domain, with the rest looked up from reference TRBV19 and TRBJ2-2, is DGGITQSPKYLFRKEGQNVTLSCEQNLNHDAMYWYRQDPGQGLRLIYYSQIVNDFQKGDIAEGYSVSREKKESFPLTVTSAQKNPTAFYLCASSLGGDLYTGELFFGEGSRLTVL.

The gene calls are TRBV7-9 and TRBJ2-7, with 10 nucleotides matching TRBD1. The V gene's germline CDR1 is SEHNR and CDR2 FQNEAQ (reference sequence). There are 15 residues in the CDR3. Trimming took 2 bases from V and 2 from J; bases not matched to a gene: 3. The CDR3 nucleotides read TGTGCCAGCAGCTTACCCGGGACAGGGGCCTACGAGCAGTACTTC. Its translation: CASSLPGTGAYEQYF.

The genes are TRBV28 and TRBJ2-3; a possible D gene is TRBD2 (5 bases). With 2 bases removed from V and 0 bases from J, the gap between germline ends came to 12 bases. Germline V gives CDR1 MDHEN, CDR2 SYDVKM. The CDR3 is 16 amino acids. CDR3 sequence (DNA): TGTGCCAGCAGTTTACCCCGGGGTCCTAGCACAGATACGCAGTATTTT. It specifies CASSLPRGPSTDTQYF.

V usage is TRBV29-1 and J usage is TRBJ1-1, with D uncertain. This CDR3 has 14 residues. The V end lost 7 bases, the J end lost 3 bases, and 18 bases lay between the germline ends. Germline V CDR1 and CDR2: SQVTM, ANQGSEA. The CDR3 DNA reads TGCAGCGCCGAAGAGGGCAGTCCGGACACTGAAGCTTTCTTT. This sequence encodes CSAEEGSPDTEAFF.

The V and J genes are TRBV9 and TRBJ1-6; TRBD1 might be the D (6 bases). Germline V gene sequence: CDR1 SGDLS, CDR2 YYNGEE. Trimming removed 4 bases at V and 7 bases at J, with 15 bases between. The CDR3 runs 15 residues. As DNA, the CDR3 is TGTGCCAGCAGCCCAACCGGACAGCTGAATTCACCCCTCCACTTT. Protein product: CASSPTGQLNSPLHF. Together with reference TRBV9 and TRBJ1-6, the CDR3 gives the full variable domain: DSGVTQTPKHLITATGQRVTLRCSPRSGDLSVYWYQQSLDQGLQFLIQYYNGEERAKGNILERFSAQQFPDLHSELNLSSLELGDSALYFCASSPTGQLNSPLHFGNGTRLTVT.

The rearrangement joins TRBV5-1 to TRBJ2-3, with D perhaps TRBD2 (5 bases). With 4 bases removed from V and 6 bases from J, the gap between germline ends came to 18 bases. The CDR3 is made up of 15 amino acids. Per the germline V gene, CDR1 is SGHRS and CDR2 is YFSETQ. CDR3 bases: TGCGCCAGCAGCCCGAGGTCTTTCACGGGGGATACGCAGTATTTT. It translates to CASSPRSFTGDTQYF.

This chain joins TRBV7-8 and TRBJ2-1; 8 bases match TRBD2. CDR1 is SGHVS and CDR2 is FQNEAQ in the germline V gene. The CDR3 is 19 amino acids. V lost 2 bases, J lost 2 bases, and 14 bases stayed unmatched. CDR3 bases: TGTGCCAGCAGCTTAAGGCGGGGACTAGGTACCGTAGCCTACAATGAGCAGTTCTTC. It yields the protein CASSLRRGLGTVAYNEQFF.

V gene TRBV12-5 combines with J gene TRBJ2-5; perhaps TRBD1 as D (6 bases). CDR3 size: 20 residues. The germline V and J ends were trimmed by 2 bases and 7 bases, with 32 bases remaining between them. The germline gives CDR1 LGHNT, CDR2 FRNRAP. The chain's CDR3 is CASGLLGAGWANKTSGTQYF. DNA of the CDR3: TGTGCTAGTGGTTTGTTGGGGGCGGGTTGGGCAAACAAGACCTCGGGGACCCAGTACTTC.

V gene TRBV7-7 combines with J gene TRBJ2-1, with 9 bases that match TRBD2. This CDR3 has 14 residues. Germline-derived CDR1 and CDR2 are SSHAT and FNYEAQ (reference sequence). V shed 1 base and J 8 bases; nucleotides not matched to a gene: 3. CDR3 region: CASSLGGRVDEQFF. CDR3 in DNA: TGTGCCAGCAGCTTAGGCGGGAGGGTCGATGAGCAGTTCTTC.

The chain uses TRBV29-1 and TRBJ2-6, with 10 bases aligning to TRBD1. CDR3 length equals 16 residues. V was clipped by 4 bases and J by 4 bases; unmatched bases: 7. Germline V lookup: CDR1 SQVTM, CDR2 ANQGSEA. Written as DNA, the CDR3 is TGCAGCGTTGCCGGGACAGGGGTAACAGGGGCCAACGTCCTGACTTTC. This gives the protein CSVAGTGVTGANVLTF.

The chain is built from TRBV14 and TRBJ1-2, with D perhaps matching TRBD1 (5 bases). The CDR3 loop spans 15 amino acids. CDR1 is SGHDN and CDR2 is FVKESK in the germline V gene. With 3 bases removed from V and 3 bases from J, the gap between germline ends came to 14 bases. CDR3 protein: CASSHDLDNHYGYTF. Here the CDR3 DNA reads TGTGCCAGCAGCCACGACCTGGACAATCACTATGGCTACACCTTC.

This chain joins TRBV13 and TRBJ2-3, with TRBD2 identical over 10 bases. CDR1 is PRHDT and CDR2 is FYEKMQ in the germline V gene (reference sequence). This CDR3 comprises 17 residues. The V segment lost 6 bases and the J segment 5 bases; nucleotides outside the gene matches: 14. This CDR3 is CASSSPELAGIRDTQYF. CDR3 bases: TGTGCCAGCAGTTCTCCCGAACTAGCGGGAATTCGAGATACGCAGTATTTT.

The rearrangement links TRBV7-9 to TRBJ1-2, with no clear D. Deletions cut 4 bases from V and 4 bases from J, with 13 bases between. Germline V gene data show CDR1 as SEHNR and CDR2 as FQNEAQ (reference sequence). The CDR3 length is 14 residues. The CDR3 DNA sequence: TGTGCCAGCAGCTCCCATGGTCAGATCTATGGCTACACCTTC. Protein product: CASSSHGQIYGYTF.

The chain joins TRBV10-2 to TRBJ1-1; no definite D call. In germline, CDR1 is WSHSY, CDR2 SAAADI. Trimming took 8 bases from V and 0 from J, leaving 10 bases between them. This CDR3 spans 13 amino acids. The CDR3 loop is CASRRALNTEAFF. The CDR3 nucleotides are TGCGCCAGCCGTCGCGCCTTGAACACTGAAGCTTTCTTT.

The chain couples TRBV7-9 to TRBJ2-5; D gene ambiguous. Trimming cost V 0 bases and J 4 bases, with 3 bases left between them. CDR3 length: 12 residues. Germline CDR1 is SEHNR and CDR2 is FQNEAQ (reference sequence). This CDR3 reads CASSLARETQYF. CDR3 DNA: TGTGCCAGCAGCTTAGCGCGAGAGACCCAGTACTTC.

The V gene is TRBV4-3, the J gene TRBJ2-5, with 9 bases aligning to TRBD1. Gene TRBJ2-7 matches the end of the DNA better, so the J call may be wrong. The CDR3 consists of 15 residues. Germline CDR1 is LGHNA and CDR2 is YSLEER. The CDR3 reads CASSPGTGHAYEQYF. CDR3 in DNA: TGCGCCAGCAGCCCCGGGACAGGGCATGCCTACGAGCAGTACTTC.

The chain recombines TRBV5-1 with TRBJ2-1; 11 bases fit TRBD2. The CDR3 extends over 17 amino acids. Losses at the gene ends were 2 bases for V and 0 bases for J; bases not matched to a gene: 4. Germline V gene data show CDR1 as SGHRS and CDR2 as YFSETQ. The CDR3 sequence: CASSFWLAGGSYNEQFF. CDR3 DNA: TGCGCCAGCAGCTTTTGGCTAGCGGGGGGCTCCTACAATGAGCAGTTCTTC.

The chain is built from TRBV12-5 and TRBJ2-7; D perhaps matches TRBD1 (5 bases). Germline CDR1 is LGHNT and CDR2 is FRNRAP. The CDR3 length is 14 residues. Trimming cost V 1 base and J 6 bases, with 13 bases left between them. The CDR3 reads CASGLGAGRFEQYF. The CDR3 DNA reads as TGTGCTAGTGGTTTGGGGGCAGGGCGGTTCGAGCAGTACTTC.

Concerning this clone: One end of the junction fails to match germline, which may point to a read error. V and J are TRBV7-7 and TRBJ2-3; TRBD1 aligns across 11 bases. CDR1 is SSHAT and CDR2 is FNYEAQ in the germline V gene (reference sequence). The CDR3 is made up of 16 amino acids. In DNA, the CDR3 is TGTGCTAGCAGCTTGAACCGGGACAGGGGGGCAGATACGCAGTATTTT. Translating it yields CASSLNRDRGADTQYF.

The V gene is TRBV30, the J gene TRBJ1-2, with 7 bases aligning to TRBD1. The junction had 3 bases not matched to a gene; V was cut back by 2 bases and J by 0 bases. Germline CDR1 is GTSNPN and CDR2 is SVGIG (reference sequence). This CDR3 contains 14 residues. The CDR3 nucleotides read TGTGCCTGGAGTACAGGGACAGCTAACTATGGCTACACCTTC. As protein: CAWSTGTANYGYTF.